Shown below are 24 T cell receptor beta chains from a single sample sequenced in a study of blood T cell repertoires in COVID-19. Only in-frame clones appear in the TCRdb table, and some are missing; sequencing was by immunoSEQ multiplex PCR. The table includes tens of thousands of clones, roughly nine tenths detected once. Sequencing used peripheral blood. The source is a man between 35 and 55 years old with COVID-19, enrolled during active disease.

The gene calls are TRBV3-1 (or the pseudogene TRBV3-2) and TRBJ1-2; 10 nucleotides align to TRBD1. Germline CDR1 reads LGHDT; CDR2 reads YNNKEL (reference sequence). The V and J ends lost 0 bases and 4 bases, in that order; junction bases with no gene match: 5. The CDR3 extends over 16 amino acids. The CDR3 DNA reads TGTGCCAGCAGCCAAGAGGGACAGGGGTTAACCTATGGCTACACCTTC. Translating gives CASSQEGQGLTYGYTF.

The gene calls are TRBV6-5 and TRBJ1-2; 7 bases are shared with TRBD1. V shed 8 bases and J 9 bases; nucleotides not matched to a gene: 9. This CDR3 spans 12 amino acids. Looked up from germline, CDR1 is MNHEY and CDR2 is SVGAGI. In DNA form, the CDR3 reads TGTGCCAGCCGACCTCGGACAGGACGCTACACCTTC. It codes for CASRPRTGRYTF.

V gene TRBV9 combines with J gene TRBJ1-3; D unclear. This CDR3 is 14 amino acids long. Trimming took 5 bases from V and 2 from J, leaving 11 bases between them. The germline CDR1 and CDR2 sequences are SGDLS and YYNGEE. Here the CDR3 DNA reads TGTGCCAGCAGTGCAATGCGGGCTGGAAACACCATATATTTT. Protein sequence: CASSAMRAGNTIYF.

The J gene is TRBJ2-7, the V gene TRBV21-1; the DNA was not used to check the table's D call, TRBD2. TRBV21-1 is a listed pseudogene. The CDR3 consists of 15 residues. CDR3 region: CASSDRVLPLSEQYF. Here the CDR3 DNA reads TGTGCCAGCAGCGACCGGGTCCTTCCCCTAAGCGAGCAGTACTTC.

This clone is a singleton in its sample. This chain connects TRBV18 to TRBJ1-6, with TRBD1 matching 11 bases. The length of the CDR3 is 15 residues. Germline V gene sequence: CDR1 KGHSH, CDR2 LQKENI. Trimming cost V 3 bases and J 9 bases; bases outside gene matches: 4. The DNA of the CDR3 is TGTGCCAGCTCACCGGGACAGGGGGATGGTTCACCCCTCCACTTT. Its translation is CASSPGQGDGSPLHF.

The chain joins TRBV6-5 to TRBJ1-2; 7 bases map to TRBD1. Germline CDR1 and CDR2: MNHEY and SVGAGI. The CDR3 loop spans 14 amino acids. V was clipped by 6 bases and J by 4 bases; unmatched bases: 8. Here the CDR3 reads CASSPDRESYGYTF. DNA for the CDR3: TGTGCCAGCAGCCCCGACAGGGAGTCCTATGGCTACACCTTC.

The rearrangement joins TRBV7-6 to TRBJ2-7; D gene ambiguous. This CDR3 region has 16 residues. CDR1 SGHVS and CDR2 FNYEAQ come from the germline V gene. Trimming pared 0 bases from V and 6 bases from J, leaving 18 bases between. The CDR3 region is CASSLAPEFPTGEQYF. CDR3 nucleotide sequence: TGTGCCAGCAGCTTAGCGCCTGAGTTTCCTACGGGCGAGCAGTACTTC.

This rearrangement joins TRBV6-5 to TRBJ2-5; 8 bases fit TRBD1. The CDR3 spans 15 residues. The V segment lost 10 bases and the J segment 2 bases; nucleotides outside the gene matches: 12. Germline V lookup: CDR1 MNHEY, CDR2 SVGAGI. CDR3 nucleotide sequence: TGTGCCACACTCCGGACAGGGACCCTTCAAGAGACCCAGTACTTC. As protein: CATLRTGTLQETQYF.

This sequence joins TRBV30 and TRBJ1-4, with unresolved D. Trimming took off 1 base at V and 0 bases at J, with 9 bases between the two ends. Germline CDR1 is GTSNPN and CDR2 is SVGIG (reference sequence). The CDR3 contains 15 residues. The CDR3 spells CAWSANGATNEKLFF. The DNA for the CDR3 is TGTGCCTGGAGTGCCAACGGAGCAACTAATGAAAAACTGTTTTTT.

J is TRBJ2-1 and V is TRBV7-3, with TRBD2 matching over 10 bases. V was clipped by 5 bases and J by 0 bases; unmatched bases: 4. The CDR3 contains 16 residues. Germline loops: CDR1 SGHTA, CDR2 FQGTGA. The CDR3 protein is CASSGSGGASYNEQFF. The CDR3 DNA reads TGTGCCAGCAGCGGGAGCGGGGGGGCCTCCTACAATGAGCAGTTCTTC. The whole variable domain, filled in from reference TRBV7-3 and TRBJ2-1, reads GAGVSQTPSNKVTEKGKYVELRCDPISGHTALYWYRQSLGQGPEFLIYFQGTGAADDSGLPNDRFFAVRPEGSVSTLKIQRTERGDSAVYLCASSGSGGASYNEQFFGPGTRLTVL.

V is TRBV5-1 and J is TRBJ2-1; TRBD1 matches 7 bases. V dropped 0 bases and J dropped 5; count of bases not matched to a gene: 5. This CDR3 has 15 residues. The germline CDR1 and CDR2 sequences are SGHRS and YFSETQ. CDR3 amino acids: CASSLGTGSHNEQFF. The CDR3 DNA reads TGCGCCAGCAGCTTGGGGACAGGATCCCACAATGAGCAGTTCTTC.

The CDR3 DNA is TGTGCCAGCAGCAGGGACAGCTACGAGCAGTACTTC. Amino acid sequence: CASSRDSYEQYF. The J gene is TRBJ2-7, the V gene TRBV5-6; 7 bases map to TRBD1. The V gene's germline CDR1 is SGHDT and CDR2 YYEEEE. V was clipped by 4 bases and J by 3 bases; unmatched bases: 1. CDR3 length: 12 residues.

The DNA for the CDR3 is TGTGCCAGCAGTAGACGGGATCTAGAAGGTGAGCAGTTCTTC. Encoded protein: CASSRRDLEGEQFF. The rearrangement joins TRBV2 to TRBJ2-1, with D tentatively TRBD2 (5 bases). The CDR3 loop spans 14 amino acids. V dropped 5 bases and J dropped 9 bases, with 17 bases sitting between them. The germline CDR1 and CDR2 sequences are SNHLY and FYNNEI.

The chain has TRBV5-5 and TRBJ1-1; D remains ambiguous. The CDR3 runs 13 residues. Germline V gene sequence: CDR1 SGHKS, CDR2 YYEKEE (reference sequence). Deletions cut 2 bases from V and 2 bases from J, with 7 bases between. The CDR3 reads CASSFGENTEAFF. CDR3 nucleotide sequence: TGTGCCAGCAGCTTCGGAGAAAACACTGAAGCTTTCTTT.

The chain joins TRBV3-1 (or the pseudogene TRBV3-2) to TRBJ2-5; 8 bases are a match to TRBD2. This CDR3 comprises 15 residues. Germline CDR1 LGHDT, CDR2 YNNKEL (reference sequence). The trim removed 3 bases at V and 8 bases at J, leaving 11 bases unmatched. The CDR3 protein is CASSQFSGGGTTQYF. The CDR3 DNA reads as TGTGCCAGCAGCCAGTTCAGCGGGGGCGGTACCACCCAGTACTTC.

This chain links TRBV29-1 with TRBJ2-6; no clear D gene. V was shortened by 1 base and J by 2 bases, with 3 bases between the two germline ends. Germline CDR1 SQVTM, CDR2 ANQGSEA. The CDR3 is 13 amino acids. The CDR3 here is CSVEVAGANVLTF. The CDR3 DNA is TGCAGCGTTGAAGTCGCTGGGGCCAACGTCCTGACTTTC.

The rearrangement uses TRBV6-5 and TRBJ1-2, with D hard to call. Germline values: CDR1 MNHEY, CDR2 SVGAGI. The CDR3 is made up of 15 amino acids. V was clipped by 5 bases and J by 0 bases, with 13 bases between them. In DNA, the CDR3 is TGTGCCAGCAGTCCACCGGGGAATTCTAACTATGGCTACACCTTC. It is translated as CASSPPGNSNYGYTF.

The chain combines TRBV3-1 (or the pseudogene TRBV3-2) with TRBJ2-1, with 7 bases matching TRBD2. V was clipped by 5 bases and J by 6 bases; unmatched bases: 7. The CDR3 has 14 residues. Germline V gene data show CDR1 as LGHDT and CDR2 as YNNKEL (reference sequence). The CDR3 loop is CASSAAGGGNEQFF. The CDR3 nucleotides are TGTGCCAGCAGCGCGGCCGGCGGGGGCAATGAGCAGTTCTTC.

This clone has a single count. The genes are TRBV3-1 (or the pseudogene TRBV3-2) and TRBJ2-5; D possibly corresponds to TRBD2 (5 bases). The germline V and J ends were trimmed by 0 bases and 7 bases, with 12 bases remaining between them. Germline CDR1 LGHDT, CDR2 YNNKEL (reference sequence). The CDR3 has 14 residues. The CDR3 coding sequence is TGTGCCAGCAGCCAAGATGGCCGGGCGGGGACCCAGTACTTC. It yields the protein CASSQDGRAGTQYF.

The chain couples TRBV7-9 to TRBJ1-5; TRBD1 is a possible D gene (6 bases). CDR3 length: 15 residues. Looked up from germline, CDR1 is SEHNR and CDR2 is FQNEAQ (reference sequence). Deletions cut 5 bases from V and 1 base from J, with 12 bases between. CDR3 DNA sequence: TGTGCCAGCAGCAGAGCAGGGGTAAGCAATCAGCCCCAGCATTTT. Translated, it gives CASSRAGVSNQPQHF.

The V gene is TRBV5-4, the J gene TRBJ1-3; TRBD1 matches at 9 bases. CDR3 length equals 14 residues. From germline, CDR1 is SGHNT and CDR2 YYREEE (reference sequence). Trimming at V came to 4 bases and at J to 8 bases, leaving 7 bases not matched to a gene. The CDR3 nucleotides are TGTGCCAGCAGCGTACTGGGACAGGGACACACCATATATTTT. Protein sequence: CASSVLGQGHTIYF.

The chain employs TRBV5-1 and TRBJ2-2, with TRBD2 matching 12 bases. Germline V gene data show CDR1 as SGHRS and CDR2 as YFSETQ. With V trimmed by 3 bases and J by 7 bases, 1 base remained unmatched. The CDR3 is 14 residues long. The CDR3 bases are TGCGCCAGCAGCTGGGGACTAGCGGGCGGGGAGCTGTTTTTT. It yields the protein CASSWGLAGGELFF.

CDR3 amino acids: CASSLEVVGGQPQHF. As DNA, the CDR3 is TGTGCCAGCAGCTTAGAGGTGGTGGGGGGTCAGCCCCAGCATTTT. The chain links TRBV7-2 to TRBJ1-5; maybe TRBD1 (5 bases). This CDR3 has 15 residues. Deletions cut 1 base from V and 6 bases from J, with 13 bases between. CDR1 SGHTA and CDR2 FQGNSA come from the germline V gene.

The chain uses TRBV6-5 and TRBJ2-5, with D possibly matching TRBD1 (5 bases). The CDR3 contains 13 residues. Germline V gene sequence: CDR1 MNHEY, CDR2 SVGAGI. With 6 bases removed from V and 6 bases from J, the gap between germline ends came to 14 bases. The CDR3 DNA reads TGTGCCAGCAGAGCCCAGGGCGGAAAGACCCAGTACTTC. This codes for CASRAQGGKTQYF.